This T cell receptor (beta chain) appears in the sequencing data of a study of shared clonotypes between healthy human individuals. Study-level results: Specimens sampled were limited to blood, with tissue repertoires likely differing.

The donors were adults (healthy and HIV-negative) with no recent acute infections or vaccinations. Every donor was a Caucasian adult from Nashville, Tennessee. Bulk PBMC genomic DNA spanned ten immunoSEQ deep plates. Clones were sequenced by immunoSEQ multiplex PCR, and TCRdb holds only the in-frame ones, with some missing. The table lists approximately 510,000 clones, more than 65% of them singletons. This clone was recorded at least ten times. Its target is unknown. Deletions cut 4 bases from V and 0 bases from J, with 15 bases between. CDR3 length: 16 amino acids. CDR1 and CDR2 from the germline V gene are MGHRA and YSYEKL.

The specimen was PBMCs. This receptor was taken from a woman aged 40 to 50 in good health. Some clones in this sample may be carry-over from other donors' samples. This chain links TRBV4-1 with TRBJ2-5; no clear D gene. CDR3 in DNA: TGCGCCAGCAGCCGAACCCTCTACGCGTACCAAGAGACCCAGTACTTC. This codes for CASSRTLYAYQETQYF.